Presented here are 22 T cell receptor beta chains from one specimen sequenced in a study of T-cell reconstitution after alpha-beta-depleted transplantation in children. As it was prepared, the TCRbeta library received unique molecular identifiers. TCRdb passed the PCR reads through MiXCR, listing each CDR3 protein once. Of about 110,000 distinct CDR3 sequences listed, almost 6.5% were seen once; the top ten hold approximately 23%. The sequenced sample was PBMCs, mostly from graft donor cells, obtained 360 days after TCRalphabeta/CD19-depleted stem cell transplant. These receptor sequences come from a male patient between 2 and 10 years old who had a stem cell transplant for acute lymphoblastic leukemia, so the T cells may come from the graft donor.

This clonotype appeared many times. This chain joins TRBV11-2 and TRBJ2-1, with 8 bases identical to TRBD2. CDR3 size: 14 residues. The ends lost 7 bases at V and 0 bases at J; junction bases unmatched: 2. Looked up from germline, CDR1 is SGHAT and CDR2 is FQNNGV. The CDR3 nucleotides read TGTGCCAGCAAAACTAGCGGCTCCTACAATGAGCAGTTCTTC. Translating it yields CASKTSGSYNEQFF.

Turning to this clonotype: It may be a read error: a sequence one base away is much more abundant. The rearrangement links TRBV28 to TRBJ1-1, with D hard to call. Looked up from germline, CDR1 is MDHEN and CDR2 is SYDVKM. This CDR3 comprises 12 residues. The CDR3 region is CTSSRTSTEAFF. In nucleotides, the CDR3 is TGTACCAGCAGCCGTACTAGCACTGAAGCTTTCTTT. The full variable domain, with the rest looked up from reference TRBV28 and TRBJ1-1, is DVKVTQSSRYLVKRTGEKVFLECVQDMDHENMFWYRQDPGLGLRLIYFSYDVKMKEKGDIPEGYSVSREKKERFSLILESASTNQTSMYLCTSSRTSTEAFFGQGTRLTVV.

This clonotype was counted ten times or more. J is TRBJ2-5 and V is TRBV10-3, with D possibly matching TRBD1 (5 bases). CDR3 length: 15 amino acids. From germline, CDR1 is ENHRY and CDR2 SYGVKD. V gave up 1 base and J gave up 9 bases, with 18 bases separating them. CDR3 loop: CAISEFTGLGAAQYF. The CDR3 bases are TGTGCCATCAGTGAGTTCACAGGTCTTGGGGCGGCCCAGTACTTC.

As to this clonotype: A read error may be the cause here, since a much bigger clone is one base away. A read error is likely, as this CDR3 ends without the conserved phenylalanine or tryptophan. The chain links TRBV2 to TRBJ2-5; 9 positions match TRBD2. The CDR3 totals 13 residues. V was clipped by 9 bases and J by 5 bases; unmatched bases: 7. Germline values: CDR1 SNHLY, CDR2 FYNNEI. DNA of the CDR3: TGTGCCAGTGCGGGAGGGATGGAGGAGACCCAGTACTAC. This codes for CASAGGMEETQYY.

This chain joins TRBV3-1 and TRBJ2-1; 11 bases match TRBD2. The CDR3 loop spans 18 amino acids. Germline CDR1 LGHDT, CDR2 YNNKEL (reference sequence). The V segment lost 11 bases and the J segment 2 bases; nucleotides outside the gene matches: 17. The CDR3 DNA follows: TGTGCCTCCTGCAAACAGATCCCTAGCGGGGGGACCTACAATGAGCAGTTCTTC. This translates into CASCKQIPSGGTYNEQFF.

The table lists this clonotype with many counts. The chain recombines TRBV29-1 with TRBJ2-1; no clear D gene. CDR1 and CDR2 from the germline V gene are SQVTM and ANQGSEA. Trimming removed 1 base at V and 5 bases at J, with 6 bases between. The CDR3 length is 12 residues. CDR3 protein: CSVEGRDNEQFF. CDR3 DNA sequence: TGCAGCGTTGAAGGTAGAGACAATGAGCAGTTCTTC.

This chain uses TRBV5-5 with TRBJ2-7; 13 bases agree with TRBD2. Trimming took 2 bases from V and 6 from J; bases not matched to a gene: 11. In germline, CDR1 is SGHKS, CDR2 YYEKEE (reference sequence). The CDR3 consists of 17 residues. CDR3 bases: TGTGCCAGCAGCTTACCACCACTAGCGGGAGGGCCCCGCGAGCAGTACTTC. Translated, it gives CASSLPPLAGGPREQYF.

The V call is TRBV11-2, the J call TRBJ2-4, with D possibly matching TRBD1 (5 bases). The germline gives CDR1 SGHAT, CDR2 FQNNGV. V gave up 1 base and J gave up 0 bases, with 7 bases separating them. The CDR3 contains 15 residues. CDR3 DNA: TGTGCCAGCAGCTTAGTAGGGGTAGCCAAAAACATTCAGTACTTC. Translation: CASSLVGVAKNIQYF.

This clonotype was seen a few times. In DNA, the CDR3 is TGCGCCAGCAGAACCGGGCCCCTCTACGAGCAGTACTTC. It codes for CASRTGPLYEQYF. This chain uses TRBV5-1 with TRBJ2-7; unclear D gene. Per germline, CDR1 SGHRS and CDR2 YFSETQ. This CDR3 contains 13 residues. The germline V and J ends were trimmed by 5 bases and 3 bases, with 12 bases remaining between them. The whole variable domain, remainder taken from reference TRBV5-1 and TRBJ2-7, is KAGVTQTPRYLIKTRGQQVTLSCSPISGHRSVSWYQQTPGQGLQFLFEYFSETQRNKGNFPGRFSGRQFSNSRSEMNVSTLELGDSALYLCASRTGPLYEQYFGPGTRLTVT.

There are many counts of this clonotype. The chain couples TRBV2 to TRBJ2-7; no definite D call. The CDR3 has 12 residues. Per germline, CDR1 SNHLY and CDR2 FYNNEI. V was shortened by 3 bases and J by 2 bases, with 5 bases between the two germline ends. In DNA form, the CDR3 reads TGTGCCAGCAGTGACACTGCCTACGAGCAGTACTTC. Residues: CASSDTAYEQYF.

This clonotype appeared a few times. The chain uses TRBV28 and TRBJ2-1; 10 positions match TRBD2. The germline V gene has CDR1 MDHEN and CDR2 SYDVKM. The CDR3 is 15 residues long. Germline trimming cut 2 bases from V and 2 bases from J; bases unmatched to any gene: 0. CDR3 region: CASSLTSGTYNEQFF. The DNA for the CDR3 is TGTGCCAGCAGTTTAACTAGCGGGACCTACAATGAGCAGTTCTTC.

At least ten counts were recorded for this clonotype. J is TRBJ1-6 and V is TRBV6-1; D unresolved. The CDR3 consists of 13 residues. With 8 bases removed from V and 7 bases from J, the gap between germline ends came to 12 bases. In germline, CDR1 is MNHNS, CDR2 SASEGT. The CDR3 nucleotides read TGTGCCAGCTCGGCAGGACGGAATTCACCCCTCCACTTT. Amino acid sequence: CASSAGRNSPLHF.

The table lists this clonotype with a few counts. V usage is TRBV20-1 and J usage is TRBJ2-1, with D maybe TRBD1 (6 bases). The CDR3 covers 13 residues. The V and J ends lost 4 bases and 2 bases respectively, with 9 bases between them. CDR1 is DFQATT, CDR2 SNEGSKA, per germline (reference sequence). The CDR3 protein is CSATGQTYNEQFF. The CDR3 DNA reads as TGCAGTGCTACTGGACAGACCTACAATGAGCAGTTCTTC.

This clonotype was picked up a small number of times. The chain's CDR3 is CASSLAPPDRNSYEQYF. The CDR3 DNA reads TGTGCCAGCAGCTTAGCACCTCCAGACAGGAACTCCTACGAGCAGTACTTC. V usage is TRBV7-9 and J usage is TRBJ2-7; perhaps TRBD1 as D (6 bases). Germline V gene sequence: CDR1 SEHNR, CDR2 FQNEAQ (reference sequence). Trimming took 0 bases from V and 0 from J, leaving 15 bases between them. The CDR3 is 17 amino acids.

This clonotype was counted at least ten times. This chain connects TRBV29-1 to TRBJ2-7; 8 bases align to TRBD1. This CDR3 spans 17 amino acids. Germline CDR1 SQVTM, CDR2 ANQGSEA. The J segment lost 4 bases and the V segment lost 1 base, leaving 15 bases of the junction unmatched. CDR3 sequence: CSVEGIVAGGARYEQYF. CDR3 bases: TGCAGCGTTGAAGGTATCGTGGCAGGGGGCGCCAGGTACGAGCAGTACTTC.

In its sample, this clonotype was seen many times. J is TRBJ2-1 and V is TRBV9, with 7 bases fitting TRBD1. Germline V gives CDR1 SGDLS, CDR2 YYNGEE. J was trimmed by 6 bases and V by 7 bases; bases with no gene match: 13. The CDR3 runs 15 residues. The CDR3 loop is CASQAQGTAFNEQFF. CDR3 DNA sequence: TGTGCCAGCCAAGCGCAGGGGACAGCTTTCAATGAGCAGTTCTTC. Together with reference TRBV9 and TRBJ2-1, the CDR3 gives the full variable domain: DSGVTQTPKHLITATGQRVTLRCSPRSGDLSVYWYQQSLDQGLQFLIQYYNGEERAKGNILERFSAQQFPDLHSELNLSSLELGDSALYFCASQAQGTAFNEQFFGPGTRLTVL.

In this sample, this clonotype is hyperexpanded. The chain couples TRBV27 to TRBJ2-4; 7 nucleotides agree with TRBD2. Germline values: CDR1 MNHEY, CDR2 SMNVEV (reference sequence). The CDR3 contains 20 residues. After removal of 0 bases from V and 3 bases from J, the junction contained 17 bases not matched to a gene. CDR3 residues: CASSLSFLGLDLVGKNIQYF. The CDR3 DNA is TGTGCCAGCAGTTTATCGTTTCTTGGACTAGATTTGGTAGGCAAAAACATTCAGTACTTC.

This clonotype showed up many times. The chain has TRBV2 and TRBJ2-7; TRBD1 might be the D (5 bases). V dropped 11 bases and J dropped 3 bases, with 14 bases sitting between them. This CDR3 has 12 amino acids. The germline V gene has CDR1 SNHLY and CDR2 FYNNEI. CDR3 protein: CALRGSSYEQYF. The CDR3 region has the DNA TGTGCCCTAAGGGGCAGTAGCTACGAGCAGTACTTC. Based on the CDR3 plus reference TRBV2 and TRBJ2-7, the full variable domain is EPEVTQTPSHQVTQMGQEVILRCVPISNHLYFYWYRQILGQKVEFLVSFYNNEISEKSEIFDDQFSVERPDGSNFTLKIRSTKLEDSAMYFCALRGSSYEQYFGPGTRLTVT.

This clonotype showed up many times. CDR3: CSVSSDTGELFF. The CDR3 region has the DNA TGCAGCGTCTCGTCGGACACCGGGGAGCTGTTTTTT. This chain connects TRBV29-1 to TRBJ2-2; D is unclear. V shed 6 bases and J shed 3 bases, with 8 bases lying between them. Per germline, CDR1 SQVTM and CDR2 ANQGSEA. The CDR3 sequence is 12 residues long.

Ten or more counts support this clonotype. The genes are TRBV20-1 and TRBJ1-5; D remains ambiguous. The CDR3 length is 16 residues. Germline loops: CDR1 DFQATT, CDR2 SNEGSKA (reference sequence). V was trimmed by 3 bases and J by 5 bases, leaving 20 bases between them. The CDR3 region has the DNA TGCAGTGCTAGTCTCCAGATTCTTTCCATCCATCAGCCCCAGCATTTT. It translates to CSASLQILSIHQPQHF.

This clonotype was observed a few times. The V call is TRBV19, the J call TRBJ1-2; weak D call: TRBD1 (6 bases). V lost 3 bases and J 1 base, leaving 12 bases between the germline ends. The CDR3 runs 15 residues. Germline CDR1 reads LNHDA; CDR2 reads SQIVND (reference sequence). The CDR3 DNA is TGTGCCAGTAGTATCCGGGACACCCGTAACTATGGCTACACCTTC. It encodes CASSIRDTRNYGYTF. The complete variable domain, with remaining parts taken from reference TRBV19 and TRBJ1-2, reads DGGITQSPKYLFRKEGQNVTLSCEQNLNHDAMYWYRQDPGQGLRLIYYSQIVNDFQKGDIAEGYSVSREKKESFPLTVTSAQKNPTAFYLCASSIRDTRNYGYTFGSGTRLTVV.

The chain links TRBV7-9 to TRBJ1-5; D unclear. CDR1 is SEHNR and CDR2 is FQNEAQ in the germline V gene (reference sequence). There are 13 residues in the CDR3. V was shortened by 4 bases and J by 11 bases, with 15 bases between the two germline ends. The CDR3 DNA reads TGTGCCAGCAGCTCCGGTCTCAGCGAGGCCCAGCATTTT. Translation: CASSSGLSEAQHF.